This TCR beta chain stems from a study of blood T cell repertoires in COVID-19. On the study more broadly: The study drew acute and convalescent COVID-19 samples from the United States, Italy and Spain. In each case, the material was cDNA or gDNA derived from T cells, B-cell-depleted T cells, or PBMCs.

V shed 2 bases and J shed 2 bases, with 5 bases lying between them. Germline CDR1 SGHVS, CDR2 FQNEAQ. There are 13 residues in the CDR3. In the authors' methods: Reference gene primer amplification gave estimated nucleated cell counts. Sequencing used immunoSEQ multiplex PCR; TCRdb keeps in-frame clones, though not all of them. Clonal size and the V and J genes are those of that table, whereas D and trimming came from the DNA. This sample yields more than 110,000 clones, of which 77% are seen a single time; approximately 9.4% belongs to the top ten. Sequencing input: peripheral blood. The chain uses TRBV7-8 and TRBJ2-3; D uncertain. This TCR was recovered from a woman between 45 and 65 years old with active or convalescent COVID-19. CDR3 loop: CASSLTDTDTQYF. CDR3 DNA: TGTGCCAGCAGCTTAACAGACACAGATACGCAGTATTTT.